The 18 T cell receptor beta chains below all came from one sample that was sequenced in a study of blood T cells in healthy people across ages. It was with a sample-barcoded 5' primer and a J-beta primer mix that a second PCR of roughly 7 to 12 cycles was run. TCRdb independently ran MiXCR on the 5' RACE reads; one entry per CDR3 protein. The sample includes hundreds of thousands of distinct CDR3 sequences, just over 55% of them seen just once. The sample was blood. These receptors came from a man aged 40-55 years in good health.

This clonotype appeared once. This chain uses TRBV12-3 or TRBV12-4 with TRBJ1-2; a weak D match, TRBD1 (5 bases). The CDR3 consists of 13 residues. Trimming took off 5 bases at V and 8 bases at J, with 15 bases between the two ends. The CDR3 is CASSIGTDWGYTF. The CDR3 nucleotides read TGTGCCAGCAGTATTGGGACCGACTGGGGCTACACCTTC.

The rearrangement joins TRBV6-5 to TRBJ2-3; 8 nucleotides line up with TRBD2. After removal of 0 bases from V and 2 bases from J, the junction contained 1 base not matched to a gene. The germline V gene has CDR1 MNHEY and CDR2 SVGAGI. The CDR3 loop spans 15 amino acids. CDR3 protein: CASSYSGLVTDTQYF. In DNA, the CDR3 is TGTGCCAGCAGTTACTCGGGACTAGTCACAGATACGCAGTATTTT.

The CDR3 loop reads CASSSYSTTYEQYF. DNA for the CDR3: TGCGCCAGCAGCTCGTACAGCACAACCTACGAGCAGTACTTC. J is TRBJ2-7 and V is TRBV5-1; D gene unclear. Trimming cost V 3 bases and J 2 bases, with 12 bases left between them. This CDR3 contains 14 residues. Per the germline V gene, CDR1 is SGHRS and CDR2 is YFSETQ.

The chain combines TRBV6-2 or TRBV6-3 with TRBJ1-5, with TRBD1 matching 10 bases. CDR3 length: 16 amino acids. V was pared by 2 bases and J by 4 bases, with 5 bases of the junction left unmatched. Germline-derived CDR1 and CDR2 are MNHEY and SVGEGT. CDR3 sequence (DNA): TGTGCCAGCAGTTACGGGACAGGGGTGAAGAATCAGCCCCAGCATTTT. Translation gives CASSYGTGVKNQPQHF.

This clonotype occurred a few times. The chain carries TRBV20-1 and TRBJ2-3, with 7 positions matching TRBD2. V lost 4 bases to trimming and J lost 0 bases; unmatched junction nucleotides: 4. CDR1 DFQATT and CDR2 SNEGSKA come from the germline V gene (reference sequence). The CDR3 has 14 residues. CDR3 amino acids: CSAKAGISTDTQYF. The CDR3 coding sequence is TGCAGTGCTAAAGCGGGGATAAGCACAGATACGCAGTATTTT.

CDR3 sequence reads: CSASAGRGEETQYF. CDR3 in DNA: TGCAGTGCTAGTGCGGGCAGGGGTGAGGAGACCCAGTACTTC. V and J are TRBV20-1 and TRBJ2-5; D might be TRBD1 (6 bases). V lost 3 bases to trimming and J lost 5 bases, with 16 bases between them. Germline assignment: CDR1 DFQATT and CDR2 SNEGSKA (reference sequence). This CDR3 contains 14 residues.

This clonotype was seen more than once but under ten times. CDR3 residues: CASSQDTVSYNEQFF. CDR3 in DNA: TGTGCCAGCAGCCAAGATACGGTCTCCTACAATGAGCAGTTCTTC. The V and J genes are TRBV3-1 and TRBJ2-1; D unresolved. The CDR3 is 15 amino acids. The V end was cut by 0 bases, the J end by 0 bases, with 6 bases between. Germline lookup yields CDR1 LGHDT and CDR2 YNNKEL (reference sequence).

The chain has TRBV18 and TRBJ2-7; TRBD2 matches at 10 bases. The J call may be incorrect, as the DNA end agrees better with TRBJ2-5. This CDR3 spans 16 amino acids. From germline, CDR1 is KGHSH and CDR2 LQKENI. The DNA of the CDR3 is TGTGCCAGCTCACTAACCCTAGCGGGGGCCGGAGAGACCCAGTACTTC. It translates to CASSLTLAGAGETQYF.

In its sample, this clonotype was seen many times. This chain joins TRBV12-3 or TRBV12-4 and TRBJ2-5; D remains unclear. The CDR3 extends over 13 amino acids. Trimming pared 5 bases from V and 5 bases from J, leaving 12 bases between. CDR3 in amino acids: CASSVQVFETQYF. In DNA, the CDR3 is TGTGCCAGCAGTGTCCAAGTCTTTGAGACCCAGTACTTC.

DNA of the CDR3: TGTGCCAGCCGGGGATCTAGCGCGGCCTGGAATGAGCAGTACTTC. This encodes CASRGSSAAWNEQYF. This chain links TRBV6-2 or TRBV6-3 with TRBJ2-7; possibly TRBD2 for D (6 bases). The CDR3 covers 15 residues. The germline V gene has CDR1 MNHEY and CDR2 SVGEGT. Trimming removed 8 bases at V and 7 bases at J, with 24 bases between.

The chain employs TRBV29-1 and TRBJ2-5, with 7 bases aligning to TRBD1. With the DNA end fitting TRBJ2-7 better, the J assignment may be wrong. The CDR3 is made up of 14 amino acids. Germline V gene data show CDR1 as SQVTM and CDR2 as ANQGSEA. CDR3 in DNA: TGCAGCGCTACGGGACAGCTACCCCAGGGCGAGCAGTACTTC. This gives the protein CSATGQLPQGEQYF.

This chain links TRBV28 with TRBJ2-1; 8 bases line up with TRBD2. The CDR3 length is 16 residues. V lost 5 bases, J lost 3 bases, and 9 bases stayed unmatched. CDR1 and CDR2 (germline): MDHEN, SYDVKM. CDR3 amino acids: CASSPLKRENYNEQFF. The CDR3 DNA follows: TGTGCCAGCAGTCCACTTAAGCGGGAGAACTACAATGAGCAGTTCTTC.

This clonotype has a handful of counts. The chain couples TRBV25-1 to TRBJ1-2; TRBD1 aligns across 9 bases. This CDR3 has 15 amino acids. With 3 bases clipped from V and 5 bases from J, the junction kept 7 bases outside the gene matches. CDR1 is MGHDK, CDR2 SYGVNS, per germline. The CDR3 nucleotides read TGTGCCAGCAGTGATTTGACAGGGGGGGAGTATGGCTACACCTTC. It specifies CASSDLTGGEYGYTF.

This clonotype appeared a few times. This chain connects TRBV9 to TRBJ2-3; TRBD2 agrees at 10 bases. Germline assignment: CDR1 SGDLS and CDR2 YYNGEE. The V and J ends lost 0 bases and 2 bases, in that order; junction bases with no gene match: 3. The CDR3 consists of 16 residues. CDR3 nucleotides: TGTGCCAGCAGCGTAGGACTAGCGGGTTTCACAGATACGCAGTATTTT. This gives the protein CASSVGLAGFTDTQYF.

The chain employs TRBV20-1 and TRBJ1-5; possible D gene TRBD1, 5 bases. The CDR3 spans 17 residues. Looked up from germline, CDR1 is DFQATT and CDR2 is SNEGSKA (reference sequence). The V gene lost 6 bases and the J gene lost 4 bases, with 25 bases spanning the gap. Written as DNA, the CDR3 is TGCAGTGCCAAGACTTCTCGGGGGTGGCGGGAAAATCAGCCCCAGCATTTT. As protein: CSAKTSRGWRENQPQHF.

The CDR3 reads CASSLGQLINYGYTF. The CDR3 bases are TGTGCCAGCAGTTTAGGGCAGCTAATTAACTATGGCTACACCTTC. The V call is TRBV28, the J call TRBJ1-2; D is uncertain. This CDR3 has 15 residues. Trimming stripped 2 bases from V and 1 base from J, with 11 bases between. Germline loops: CDR1 MDHEN, CDR2 SYDVKM.

The chain carries TRBV28 and TRBJ2-1, with 7 bases aligning to TRBD1. The CDR3 spans 15 residues. With 7 bases clipped from V and 10 bases from J, the junction kept 16 bases outside the gene matches. Germline assignment: CDR1 MDHEN and CDR2 SYDVKM. CDR3 coding DNA: TGTGCCAGCATCATGAAGGCCGGGACAGCCTACGAGCAGTTCTTC. Its translation is CASIMKAGTAYEQFF.

The chain uses TRBV29-1 and TRBJ2-7, with 12 bases matching TRBD1. The V gene's germline CDR1 is SQVTM and CDR2 ANQGSEA. Germline trimming cut 7 bases from V and 4 bases from J; bases unmatched to any gene: 8. The CDR3 covers 14 residues. The CDR3 protein is CSAAGTGGQYEQYF. The CDR3 DNA is TGCAGCGCCGCCGGGACAGGGGGCCAGTACGAGCAGTACTTC.